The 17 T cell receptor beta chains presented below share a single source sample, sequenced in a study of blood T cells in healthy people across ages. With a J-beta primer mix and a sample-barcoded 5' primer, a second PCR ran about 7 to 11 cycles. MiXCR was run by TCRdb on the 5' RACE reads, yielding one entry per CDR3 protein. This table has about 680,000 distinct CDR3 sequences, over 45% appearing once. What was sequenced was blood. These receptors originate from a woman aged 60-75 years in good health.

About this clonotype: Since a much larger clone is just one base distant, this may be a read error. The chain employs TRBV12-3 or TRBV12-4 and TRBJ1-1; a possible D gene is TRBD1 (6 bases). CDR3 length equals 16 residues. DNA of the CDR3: TGTGCCTGCAGTTTCTTATGGACAGAGAGAAACACTGAAGCTTTCTTT. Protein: CACSFLWTERNTEAFF.

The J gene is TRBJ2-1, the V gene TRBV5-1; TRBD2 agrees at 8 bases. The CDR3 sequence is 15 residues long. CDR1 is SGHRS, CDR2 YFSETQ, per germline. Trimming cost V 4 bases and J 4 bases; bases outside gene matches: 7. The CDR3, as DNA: TGCGCCAGCAGCATTAGCGGGGCGGGGTACAATGAGCAGTTCTTC. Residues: CASSISGAGYNEQFF. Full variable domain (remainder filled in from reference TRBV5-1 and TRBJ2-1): KAGVTQTPRYLIKTRGQQVTLSCSPISGHRSVSWYQQTPGQGLQFLFEYFSETQRNKGNFPGRFSGRQFSNSRSEMNVSTLELGDSALYLCASSISGAGYNEQFFGPGTRLTVL.

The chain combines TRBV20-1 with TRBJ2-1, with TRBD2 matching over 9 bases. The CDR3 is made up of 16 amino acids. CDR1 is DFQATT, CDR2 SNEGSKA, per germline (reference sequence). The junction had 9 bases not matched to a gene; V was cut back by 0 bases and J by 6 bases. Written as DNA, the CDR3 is TGCAGTGCTAGAGAAATATTAGCGGGAGCAACCAATGAGCAGTTCTTC. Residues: CSAREILAGATNEQFF.

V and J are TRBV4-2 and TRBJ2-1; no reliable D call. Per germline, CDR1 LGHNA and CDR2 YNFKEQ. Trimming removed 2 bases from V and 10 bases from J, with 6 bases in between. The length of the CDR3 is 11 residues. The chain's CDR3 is CASSQSREQFF. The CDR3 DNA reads TGTGCCAGCAGCCAATCCCGAGAGCAGTTCTTC.

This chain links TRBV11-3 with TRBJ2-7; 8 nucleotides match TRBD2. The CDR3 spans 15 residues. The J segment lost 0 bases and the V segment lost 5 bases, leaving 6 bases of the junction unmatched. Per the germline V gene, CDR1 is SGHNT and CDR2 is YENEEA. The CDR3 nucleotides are TGTGCCAGCAGCCCCCATAGCGGGAACTCCTACGAGCAGTACTTC. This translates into CASSPHSGNSYEQYF.

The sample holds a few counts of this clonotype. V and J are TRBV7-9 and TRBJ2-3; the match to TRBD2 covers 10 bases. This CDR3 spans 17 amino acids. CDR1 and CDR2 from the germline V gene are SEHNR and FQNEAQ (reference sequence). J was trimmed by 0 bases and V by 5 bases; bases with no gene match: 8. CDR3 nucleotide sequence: TGTGCCAGCAGCGTTCCAAGCGGGAGGGGAAGCACAGATACGCAGTATTTT. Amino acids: CASSVPSGRGSTDTQYF.

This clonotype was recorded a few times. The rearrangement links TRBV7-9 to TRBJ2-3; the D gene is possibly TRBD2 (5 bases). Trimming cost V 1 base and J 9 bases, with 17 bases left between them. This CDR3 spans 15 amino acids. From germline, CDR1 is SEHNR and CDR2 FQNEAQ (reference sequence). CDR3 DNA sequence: TGTGCCAGCAGCTTAGTTGGCGGGCGAAGAGAAACGCAGTATTTT. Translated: CASSLVGGRRETQYF.

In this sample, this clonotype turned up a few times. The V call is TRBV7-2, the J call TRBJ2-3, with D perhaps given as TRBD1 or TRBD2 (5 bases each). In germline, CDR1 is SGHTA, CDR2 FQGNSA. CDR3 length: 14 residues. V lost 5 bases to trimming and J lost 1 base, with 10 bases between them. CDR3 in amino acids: CASSRRGGTDTQYF. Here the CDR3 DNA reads TGTGCCAGCAGCCGTCGGGGCGGCACAGATACGCAGTATTTT.

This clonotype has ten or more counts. The CDR3 sequence: CASSQDHYGYTF. The DNA for the CDR3 is TGCGCCAGCAGCCAAGATCACTATGGCTACACCTTC. J is TRBJ1-2 and V is TRBV4-3; D ambiguous. In germline, CDR1 is LGHNA, CDR2 YSLEER. There are 12 residues in the CDR3. V was shortened by 0 bases and J by 3 bases, with 2 bases between the two germline ends.

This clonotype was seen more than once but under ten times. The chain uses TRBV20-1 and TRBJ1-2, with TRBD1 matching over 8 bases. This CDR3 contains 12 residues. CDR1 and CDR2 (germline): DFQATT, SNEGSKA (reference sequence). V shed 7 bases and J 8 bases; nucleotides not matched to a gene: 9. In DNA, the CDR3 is TGCAGTGGCCGGACAGGGTCGCAAGGCTACACCTTC. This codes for CSGRTGSQGYTF.

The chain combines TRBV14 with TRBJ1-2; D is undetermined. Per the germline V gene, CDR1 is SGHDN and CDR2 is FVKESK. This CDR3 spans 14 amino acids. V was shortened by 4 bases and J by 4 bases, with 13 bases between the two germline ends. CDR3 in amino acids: CASSRAGVGYGYTF. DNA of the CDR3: TGTGCCAGCAGCCGCGCTGGCGTTGGCTATGGCTACACCTTC.

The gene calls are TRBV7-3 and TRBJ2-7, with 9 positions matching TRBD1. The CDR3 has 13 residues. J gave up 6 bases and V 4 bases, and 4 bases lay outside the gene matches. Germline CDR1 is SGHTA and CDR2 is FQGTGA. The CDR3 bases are TGTGCCAGCAGCTGGGGACAGGGAGGCGAGCAGTACTTC. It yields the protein CASSWGQGGEQYF.

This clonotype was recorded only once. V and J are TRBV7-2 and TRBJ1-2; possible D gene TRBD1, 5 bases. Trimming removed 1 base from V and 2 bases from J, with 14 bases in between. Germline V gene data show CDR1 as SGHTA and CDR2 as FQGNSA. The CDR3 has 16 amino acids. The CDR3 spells CASSLGPGRSNYGYTF. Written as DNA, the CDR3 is TGTGCCAGCAGCTTAGGGCCGGGACGGTCGAACTATGGCTACACCTTC.

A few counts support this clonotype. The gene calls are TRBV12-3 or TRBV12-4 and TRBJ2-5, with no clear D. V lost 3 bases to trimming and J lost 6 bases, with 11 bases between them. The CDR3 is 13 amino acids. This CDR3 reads CASSFQDKKTQYF. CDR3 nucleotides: TGTGCCAGCAGTTTCCAGGATAAGAAGACCCAGTACTTC.

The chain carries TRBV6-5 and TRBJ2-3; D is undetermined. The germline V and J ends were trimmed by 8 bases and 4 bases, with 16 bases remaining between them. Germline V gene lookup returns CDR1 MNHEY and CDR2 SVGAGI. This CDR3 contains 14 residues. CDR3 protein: CASRVDMGPDTQYF. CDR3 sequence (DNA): TGTGCCAGCCGGGTCGACATGGGTCCAGATACGCAGTATTTT.

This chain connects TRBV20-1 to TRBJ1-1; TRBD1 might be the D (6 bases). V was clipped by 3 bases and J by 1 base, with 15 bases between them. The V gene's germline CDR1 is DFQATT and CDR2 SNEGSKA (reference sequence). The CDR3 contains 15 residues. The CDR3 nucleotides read TGCAGTGCTAGGGGACACGCGGGCCCGAACACTGAAGCTTTCTTT. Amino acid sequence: CSARGHAGPNTEAFF.

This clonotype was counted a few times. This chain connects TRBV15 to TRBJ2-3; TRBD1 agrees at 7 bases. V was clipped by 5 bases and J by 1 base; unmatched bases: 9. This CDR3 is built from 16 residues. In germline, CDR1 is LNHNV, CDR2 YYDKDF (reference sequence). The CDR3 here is CATSRTGAHGTDTQYF. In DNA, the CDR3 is TGTGCCACCAGCCGAACAGGGGCCCACGGCACAGATACGCAGTATTTT.